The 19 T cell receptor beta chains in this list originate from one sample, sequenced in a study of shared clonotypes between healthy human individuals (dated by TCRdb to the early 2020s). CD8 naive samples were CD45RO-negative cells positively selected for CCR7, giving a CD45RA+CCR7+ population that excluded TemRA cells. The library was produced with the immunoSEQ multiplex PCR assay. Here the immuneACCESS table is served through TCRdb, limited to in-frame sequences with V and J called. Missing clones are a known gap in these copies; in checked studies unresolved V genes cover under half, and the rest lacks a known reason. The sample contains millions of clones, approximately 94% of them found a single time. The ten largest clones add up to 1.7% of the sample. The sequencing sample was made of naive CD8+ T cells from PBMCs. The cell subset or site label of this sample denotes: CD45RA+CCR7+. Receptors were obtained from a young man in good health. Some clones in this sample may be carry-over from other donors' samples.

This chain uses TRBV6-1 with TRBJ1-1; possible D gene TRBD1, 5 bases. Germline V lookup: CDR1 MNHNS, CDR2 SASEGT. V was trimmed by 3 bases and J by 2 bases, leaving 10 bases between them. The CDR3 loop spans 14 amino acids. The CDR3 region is CASSDRDSNTEAFF. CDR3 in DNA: TGTGCCAGCAGTGACCGGGACTCCAACACTGAAGCTTTCTTT.

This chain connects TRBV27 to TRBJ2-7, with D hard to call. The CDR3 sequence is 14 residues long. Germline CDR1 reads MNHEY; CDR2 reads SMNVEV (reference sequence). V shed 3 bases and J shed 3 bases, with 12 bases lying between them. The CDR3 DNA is TGTGCCAGCAGTTTCTTCCAGGTGGGCTACGAGCAGTACTTC. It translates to CASSFFQVGYEQYF.

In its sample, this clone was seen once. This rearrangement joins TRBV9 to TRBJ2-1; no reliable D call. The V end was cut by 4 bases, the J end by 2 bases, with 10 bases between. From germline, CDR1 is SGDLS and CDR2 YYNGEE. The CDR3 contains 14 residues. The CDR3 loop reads CASSLLGTYNEQFF. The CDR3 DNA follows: TGTGCCAGCAGCCTCCTGGGGACCTACAATGAGCAGTTCTTC.

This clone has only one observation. CDR3 sequence: CASSQDEHNEQFF. For the CDR3, the DNA is TGCGCCAGCAGCCAAGATGAGCACAATGAGCAGTTCTTC. The chain carries TRBV4-1 and TRBJ2-1; no clear D. The ends were cut back, 0 bases at V and 5 bases at J, with 5 bases in the middle. Germline V gene data show CDR1 as MGHRA and CDR2 as YSYEKL. CDR3 length: 13 amino acids.

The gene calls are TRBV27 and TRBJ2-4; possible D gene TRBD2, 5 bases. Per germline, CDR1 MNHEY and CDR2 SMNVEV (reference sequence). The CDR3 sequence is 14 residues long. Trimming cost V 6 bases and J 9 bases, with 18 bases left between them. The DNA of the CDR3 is TGTGCCAGCAGCCCAGCGGCGGGTCTGGGCATTCAGTACTTC. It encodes CASSPAAGLGIQYF.

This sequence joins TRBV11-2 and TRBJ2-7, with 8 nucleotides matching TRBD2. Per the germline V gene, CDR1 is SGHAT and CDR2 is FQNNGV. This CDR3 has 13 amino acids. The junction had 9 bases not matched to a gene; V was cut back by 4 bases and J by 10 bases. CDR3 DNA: TGTGCCAGCAGCTCCACCTTTAGCGGGAATCAGTACTTC. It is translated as CASSSTFSGNQYF.

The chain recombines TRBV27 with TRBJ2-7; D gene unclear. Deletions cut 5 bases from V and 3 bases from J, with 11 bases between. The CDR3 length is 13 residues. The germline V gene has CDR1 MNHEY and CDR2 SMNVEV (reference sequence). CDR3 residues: CASSPIGDYEQYF. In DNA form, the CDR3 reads TGTGCCAGCAGTCCCATCGGAGACTACGAGCAGTACTTC.

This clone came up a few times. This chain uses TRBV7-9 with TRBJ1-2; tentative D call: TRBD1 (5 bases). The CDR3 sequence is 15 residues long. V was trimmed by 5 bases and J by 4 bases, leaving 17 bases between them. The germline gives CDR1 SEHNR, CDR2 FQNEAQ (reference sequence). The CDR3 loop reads CASSPKNSGSYGYTF. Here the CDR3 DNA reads TGTGCCAGCAGCCCGAAGAATTCAGGGAGCTATGGCTACACCTTC.

CDR3 residues: CASSPGGDRQYF. The CDR3 DNA reads TGTGCCAGCAGTCCCGGCGGAGACAGGCAGTACTTC. This rearrangement joins TRBV27 to TRBJ2-7; tentatively, D is TRBD1 (5 bases). The CDR3 has 12 amino acids. V was cut by 5 bases and J by 9 bases, with 14 bases left in between. Germline CDR1 MNHEY, CDR2 SMNVEV (reference sequence).

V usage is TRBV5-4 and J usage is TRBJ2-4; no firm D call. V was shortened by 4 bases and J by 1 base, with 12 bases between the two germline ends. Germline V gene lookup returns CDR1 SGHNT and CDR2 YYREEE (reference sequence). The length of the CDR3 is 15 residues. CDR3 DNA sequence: TGTGCCAGCAGCCAAGCTTCGGACGCCAAAAACATTCAGTACTTC. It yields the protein CASSQASDAKNIQYF.

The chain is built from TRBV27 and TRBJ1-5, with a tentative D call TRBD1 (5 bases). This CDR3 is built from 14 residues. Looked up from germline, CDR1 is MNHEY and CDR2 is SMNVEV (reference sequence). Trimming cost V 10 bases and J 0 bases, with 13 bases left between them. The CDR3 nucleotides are TGTGCCACCAAGACAACAGGTAGCAATCAGCCCCAGCATTTT. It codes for CATKTTGSNQPQHF.

Here the CDR3 reads CATSRGAQVLSSYNEQFF. CDR3 coding DNA: TGTGCCACCAGCAGAGGCGCCCAAGTGTTAAGCTCCTACAATGAGCAGTTCTTC. The V and J genes are TRBV15 and TRBJ2-1, with unresolved D. This CDR3 has 18 residues. Trimming pared 1 base from V and 0 bases from J, leaving 16 bases between. Germline V CDR1 and CDR2: LNHNV, YYDKDF (reference sequence).

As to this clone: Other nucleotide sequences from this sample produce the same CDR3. CDR3 nucleotide sequence: TGTGCCAGCAGCTTGGCCCGAAATCAGCCCCAGCATTTT. It is translated as CASSLARNQPQHF. V usage is TRBV5-5 and J usage is TRBJ1-5; D is unresolved. Germline V gene data show CDR1 as SGHKS and CDR2 as YYEKEE (reference sequence). CDR3 size: 13 residues. V lost 0 bases to trimming and J lost 4 bases, with 5 bases between them.

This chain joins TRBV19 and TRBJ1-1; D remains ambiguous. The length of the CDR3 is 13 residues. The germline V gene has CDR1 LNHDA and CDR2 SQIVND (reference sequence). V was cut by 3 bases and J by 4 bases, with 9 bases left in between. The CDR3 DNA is TGTGCCAGTAGTATCCAGATCGGCACTGAAGCTTTCTTT. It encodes CASSIQIGTEAFF.

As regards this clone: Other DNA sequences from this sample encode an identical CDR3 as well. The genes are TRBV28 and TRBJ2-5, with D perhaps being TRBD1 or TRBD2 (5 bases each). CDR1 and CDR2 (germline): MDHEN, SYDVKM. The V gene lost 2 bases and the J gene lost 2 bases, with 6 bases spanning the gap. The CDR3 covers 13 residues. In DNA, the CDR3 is TGTGCCAGCAGTTTAGGGGGACAAGAGACCCAGTACTTC. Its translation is CASSLGGQETQYF.

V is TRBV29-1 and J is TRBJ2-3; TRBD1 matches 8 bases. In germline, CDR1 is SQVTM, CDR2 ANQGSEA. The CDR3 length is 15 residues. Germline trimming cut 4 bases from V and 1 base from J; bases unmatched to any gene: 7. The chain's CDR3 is CSVGPDRERTDTQYF. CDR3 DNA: TGCAGCGTTGGCCCGGACAGGGAGCGCACAGATACGCAGTATTTT.

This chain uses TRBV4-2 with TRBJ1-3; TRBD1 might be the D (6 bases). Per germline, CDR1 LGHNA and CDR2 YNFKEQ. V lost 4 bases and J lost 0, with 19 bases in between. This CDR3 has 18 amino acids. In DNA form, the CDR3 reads TGTGCCAGCAGCCCGAAGGACAGTCTCATTTACTCTGGAAACACCATATATTTT. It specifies CASSPKDSLIYSGNTIYF.

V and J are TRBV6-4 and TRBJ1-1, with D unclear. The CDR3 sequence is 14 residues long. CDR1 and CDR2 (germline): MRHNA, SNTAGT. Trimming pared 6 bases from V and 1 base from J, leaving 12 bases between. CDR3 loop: CASSPSTGNTEAFF. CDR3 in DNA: TGTGCCAGCAGCCCCAGTACGGGGAACACTGAAGCTTTCTTT.

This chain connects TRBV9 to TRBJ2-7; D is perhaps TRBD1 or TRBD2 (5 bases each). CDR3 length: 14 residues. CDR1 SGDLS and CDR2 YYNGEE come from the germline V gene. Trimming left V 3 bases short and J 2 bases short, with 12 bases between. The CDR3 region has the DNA TGTGCCAGCAGCGAAGGAAGGGGACCCTACGAGCAGTACTTC. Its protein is CASSEGRGPYEQYF.